This T cell receptor beta chain was retrieved from a study of cytomegalovirus exposure and HLA in healthy donors. Both 60 Vbeta primers and 13 Jbeta primers went into the PCR. Here immunoSEQ multiplex PCR was the method, and the copy in TCRdb shows in-frame clones only, minus some. The data show about 94,000 clones, about four fifths seen once. In regard to this clone: The antigen is undetermined.

The germline CDR1 and CDR2 sequences are LNHDA and SQIVND (reference sequence). The CDR3 is 14 amino acids. Trimming stripped 6 bases from V and 0 bases from J, with 11 bases between. Study conclusions and caveats: Solely CMV serostatus was available to characterize immune exposure. The authors excluded some V segments, including TRBV6-2 and TRBV6-3, as indistinguishable.

This chain joins TRBV19 and TRBJ1-1; D possibly corresponds to TRBD1 (6 bases). Specimen: PBMCs. This clonotype was obtained from a woman in her 40s in good health and CMV-seronegative. CDR3 residues: CASRGPGVNTEAFF. CDR3 sequence (DNA): TGTGCCAGTAGGGGACCAGGGGTGAACACTGAAGCTTTCTTT.